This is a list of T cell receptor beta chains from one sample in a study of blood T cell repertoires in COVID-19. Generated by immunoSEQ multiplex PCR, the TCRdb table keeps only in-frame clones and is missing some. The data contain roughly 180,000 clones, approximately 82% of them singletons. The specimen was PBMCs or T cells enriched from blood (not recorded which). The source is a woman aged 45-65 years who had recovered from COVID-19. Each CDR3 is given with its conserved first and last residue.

CASNRLQGLLDGYTF | TRBV5-5 | 15
CASSGTGGNTGELFF | TRBV7-2 | 15
CASSLVGQPQHF | TRBV11-2 | 12
CASSSEGTFQETQYF | TRBV28 | 15
CASSLREGGDQPQHF | TRBV7-3 | 15
CASSSIRGDTNEQFF | TRBV11-2 | 15
CASTRSGTQSRDTQYF | TRBV27 | 16
CASSLVEDRGSGNTIYF | TRBV5-6 | 17
CASSLYGGPAEAFF | TRBV3-1/TRBV3-2 | 14
CASSLLAGIYNEQFF | TRBV7-9 | 15
CASSLDTGTYQPQHF | TRBV7-2 | 15
CASSFTTNQPQHF | TRBV12-3/TRBV12-4 | 13
CASSLSLANEQFF | TRBV11-3 | 13
CASSLSTHRNGFGNQPQHF | TRBV27 | 19
CASSYSDRAGNTIYF | TRBV6-5 | 15
CASSEYLGEAFF | TRBV6-1 | 12
CASSDMNTEAFF | TRBV7-9 | 12
CSASPGGQETQYF | TRBV20-1 | 13
CAWTKLAGVGNEQFF | TRBV30 | 15
CASRKEGQSYGYTF | TRBV10-1 | 14
CASSLRDSSYGYTF | TRBV19 | 14
CASSLGPSLGEKLFF | TRBV11-2 | 15